Listed below are T cell receptor beta chains from one sample, sequenced in a study of CD8 T cell repertoires and HIV-1 epitope variants. No antigen is known for these receptors. Sequencing used immunoSEQ multiplex PCR; TCRdb keeps in-frame clones, though not all of them. The table shows some 4,900 clones, with 60% to 70% occurring only once. Source material: cultured CD8+ T cells derived from PBMCs. Every receptor here comes from a male donor with HIV. The CDR3 runs from the conserved cysteine through the conserved F or W. The order of the fields is J gene, D gene, clone size, V gene, CDR3 protein, CDR3 DNA. The D gene is left open where the match is weak. For some rows the clone size is stated as once, few or many, or as a class when expanded; others skip it.

>TRBJ2-5|NA|NA|TRBV9
CASSVESLETQYF
TGTGCCAGCAGCGTAGAATCCCTAGAGACCCAGTACTTC
>TRBJ1-1|NA|few|TRBV5-1
CASSLEGRTNTEAFF
TGCGCCAGCAGCTTGGAGGGAAGAACGAACACTGAAGCTTTCTTT
>TRBJ2-2|TRBD1|NA|TRBV27
CASSSLDRGNTGELFF
TGTGCCAGCAGTTCACTCGACAGGGGGAACACCGGGGAGCTGTTTTTT
>TRBJ2-7|NA|NA|TRBV7-2
CASSLHWGGSYEQYF
TGTGCCAGCAGCTTACATTGGGGGGGCAGTTACGAGCAGTACTTC
>TRBJ1-1|NA|NA|TRBV7-7
CASSPSVGATEAFF
TGTGCTAGCAGCCCATCCGTGGGGGCCACTGAAGCTTTCTTT
>TRBJ2-7|TRBD1|NA|TRBV7-9
CASSLVETGIYEQYF
TGTGCCAGCAGCTTAGTGGAGACAGGGATCTACGAGCAGTACTTC
>TRBJ2-1|TRBD2|NA|TRBV5-4
CASSLDSGSSYNEQFF
TGTGCCAGCAGCTTGGATAGCGGGAGCTCCTACAATGAGCAGTTCTTC
>TRBJ1-1|NA|NA|TRBV6-5
CASSYKTGPGGTEAFF
TGTGCCAGCAGTTATAAAACAGGCCCCGGGGGCACTGAAGCTTTCTTT
>TRBJ2-7|NA|NA|TRBV28
CASSIDSSYEQYF
TGTGCCAGCAGCATCGACAGCTCCTACGAGCAGTACTTC
>TRBJ1-1|TRBD1|few|TRBV29-1
CSSRGQGTEAFF
TGCAGCTCTAGGGGACAGGGGACTGAAGCTTTCTTT
>TRBJ1-1|NA|NA|TRBV19
CASSIVANGEAFF
TGTGCCAGTAGTATAGTAGCTAACGGTGAAGCTTTCTTT